This section outlines one T cell receptor beta chain sequence together with its context. One Seattle source followed patients from active infection through their disease course. This record comes from a study of blood T cell repertoires in COVID-19. Measured with immunoSEQ multiplex PCR; TCRdb has only the in-frame clones, and not every one. This table has approximately 300,000 clones, 75% to 95% appearing once. The CDR3 runs 14 residues. Germline V gene lookup returns CDR1 SEHNR and CDR2 FQNEAQ (reference sequence). The ends were cut back, 5 bases at V and 4 bases at J, with 14 bases in the middle. This receptor was identified in a woman aged 30 to 39 with COVID-19, enrolled during active disease. This sequence joins TRBV7-9 and TRBJ1-2; tentative D call: TRBD1 (6 bases). Input material: peripheral blood. The CDR3 spells CASSPPGQFYGYTF. The CDR3 nucleotides are TGTGCCAGCAGCCCCCCGGGACAATTCTATGGCTACACCTTC.